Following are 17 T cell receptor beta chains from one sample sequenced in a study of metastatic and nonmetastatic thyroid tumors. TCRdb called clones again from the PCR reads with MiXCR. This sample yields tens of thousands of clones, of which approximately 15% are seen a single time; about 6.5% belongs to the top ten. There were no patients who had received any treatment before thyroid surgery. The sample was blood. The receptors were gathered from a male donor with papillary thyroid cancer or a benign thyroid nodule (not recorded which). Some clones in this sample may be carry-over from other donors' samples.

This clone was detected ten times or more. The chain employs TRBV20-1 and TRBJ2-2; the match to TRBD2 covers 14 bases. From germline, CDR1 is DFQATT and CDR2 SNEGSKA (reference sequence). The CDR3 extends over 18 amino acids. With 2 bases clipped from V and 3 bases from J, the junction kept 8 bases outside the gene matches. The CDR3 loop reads CSARTGTSGSTDTGELFF. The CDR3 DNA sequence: TGCAGTGCTAGAACGGGGACTAGCGGGAGTACTGACACCGGGGAGCTGTTTTTT.

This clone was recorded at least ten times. The CDR3 DNA reads as TGTGCCAGCAGCTTAGCCGGGACCTCCGATGATACAGATACGCAGTATTTT. Its translation: CASSLAGTSDDTDTQYF. This chain joins TRBV7-9 and TRBJ2-3; the D call may be TRBD1 or TRBD2 (5 bases each). The CDR3 totals 17 residues. V lost 0 bases and J 3 bases, leaving 16 bases between the germline ends. Germline CDR1 SEHNR, CDR2 FQNEAQ (reference sequence).

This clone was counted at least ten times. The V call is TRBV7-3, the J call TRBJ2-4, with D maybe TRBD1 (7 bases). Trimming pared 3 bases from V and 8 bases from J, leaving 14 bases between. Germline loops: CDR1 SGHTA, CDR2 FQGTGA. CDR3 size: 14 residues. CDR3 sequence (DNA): TGTGCCAGCAGCTTCGGCCCCAGGGGGGACATTCAGTACTTC. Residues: CASSFGPRGDIQYF.

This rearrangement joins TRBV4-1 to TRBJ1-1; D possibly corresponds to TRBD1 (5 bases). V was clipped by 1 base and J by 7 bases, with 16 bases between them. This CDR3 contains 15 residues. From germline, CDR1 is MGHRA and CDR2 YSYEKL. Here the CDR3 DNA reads TGCGCCAGCAGCCAAGCTAGGCGGGACGTGGATGAAGCTTTCTTT. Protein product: CASSQARRDVDEAFF.

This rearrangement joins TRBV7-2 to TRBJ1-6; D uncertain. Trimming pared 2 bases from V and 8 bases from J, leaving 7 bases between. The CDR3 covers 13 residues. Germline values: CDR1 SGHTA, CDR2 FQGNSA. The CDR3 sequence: CASSLQWDSPLHF. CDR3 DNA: TGTGCCAGCAGCTTACAGTGGGATTCACCCCTCCACTTT.

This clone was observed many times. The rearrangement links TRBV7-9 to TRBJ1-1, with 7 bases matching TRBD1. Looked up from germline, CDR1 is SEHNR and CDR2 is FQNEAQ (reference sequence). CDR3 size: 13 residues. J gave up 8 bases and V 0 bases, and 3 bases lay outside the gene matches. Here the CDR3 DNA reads TGTGCCAGCAGCTTAGCGCCGGGACAGGAAGCTTTCTTT. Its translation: CASSLAPGQEAFF.

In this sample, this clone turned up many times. The CDR3: CASSEALSWTSPGQFF. CDR3 coding DNA: TGTGCCAGCAGTGAAGCGCTTTCTTGGACAAGCCCAGGGCAGTTCTTC. V usage is TRBV2 and J usage is TRBJ2-1; maybe TRBD1 (5 bases). Germline CDR1 and CDR2: SNHLY and FYNNEI. The CDR3 runs to 16 residues. With 0 bases removed from V and 12 bases from J, the gap between germline ends came to 21 bases.

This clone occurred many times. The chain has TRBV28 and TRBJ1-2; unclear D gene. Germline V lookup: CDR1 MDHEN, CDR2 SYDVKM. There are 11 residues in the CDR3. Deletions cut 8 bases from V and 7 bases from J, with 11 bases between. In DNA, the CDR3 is TGTGCCAGCCTTTACCTGGGTGGCTACACCTTC. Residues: CASLYLGGYTF.

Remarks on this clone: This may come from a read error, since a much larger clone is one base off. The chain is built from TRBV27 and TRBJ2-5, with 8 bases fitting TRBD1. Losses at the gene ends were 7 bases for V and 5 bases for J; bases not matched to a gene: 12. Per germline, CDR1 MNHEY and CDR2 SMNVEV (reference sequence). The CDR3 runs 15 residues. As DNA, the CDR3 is TGTGCCAGCATCCGCCAGGGGGCGGTTCGGGAGACCCAGTACTTC. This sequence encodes CASIRQGAVRETQYF.

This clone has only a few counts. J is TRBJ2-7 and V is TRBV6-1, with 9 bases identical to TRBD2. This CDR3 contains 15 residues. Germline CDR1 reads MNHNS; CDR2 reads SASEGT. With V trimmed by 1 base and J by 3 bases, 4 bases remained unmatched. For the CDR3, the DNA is TGTGCCAGCAGTGAAGGGTTAGCGGGAGTCTACGAGCAGTACTTC. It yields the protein CASSEGLAGVYEQYF.

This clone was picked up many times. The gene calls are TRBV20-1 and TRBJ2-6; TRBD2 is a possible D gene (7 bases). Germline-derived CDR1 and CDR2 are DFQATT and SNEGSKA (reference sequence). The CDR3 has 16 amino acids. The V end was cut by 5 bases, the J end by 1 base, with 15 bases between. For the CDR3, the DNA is TGCAGTGCTCCCCTGGGGGGGCATTCTGGGGCCAACGTCCTGACTTTC. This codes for CSAPLGGHSGANVLTF.

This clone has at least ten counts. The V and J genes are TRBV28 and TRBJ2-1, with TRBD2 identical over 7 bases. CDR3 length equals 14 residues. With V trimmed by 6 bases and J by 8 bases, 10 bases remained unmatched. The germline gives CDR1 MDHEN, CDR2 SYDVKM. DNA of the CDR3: TGTGCCAGCAGGCGGGGGACTCCCCGAGATGAGCAGTTCTTC. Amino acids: CASRRGTPRDEQFF.

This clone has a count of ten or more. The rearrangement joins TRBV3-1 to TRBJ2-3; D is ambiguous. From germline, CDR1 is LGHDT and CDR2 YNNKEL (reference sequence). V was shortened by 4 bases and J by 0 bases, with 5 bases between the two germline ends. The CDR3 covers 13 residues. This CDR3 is CASSLASTDTQYF. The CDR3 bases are TGTGCCAGCAGCCTGGCTAGCACAGATACGCAGTATTTT.

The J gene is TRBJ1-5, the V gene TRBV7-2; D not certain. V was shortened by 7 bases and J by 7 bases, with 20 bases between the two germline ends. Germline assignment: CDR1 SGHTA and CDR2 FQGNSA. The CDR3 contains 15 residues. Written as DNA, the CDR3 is TGTGCCAGCACCCAAGCGGTGGGCTCGGGGCAGCCCCAGCATTTT. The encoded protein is CASTQAVGSGQPQHF.

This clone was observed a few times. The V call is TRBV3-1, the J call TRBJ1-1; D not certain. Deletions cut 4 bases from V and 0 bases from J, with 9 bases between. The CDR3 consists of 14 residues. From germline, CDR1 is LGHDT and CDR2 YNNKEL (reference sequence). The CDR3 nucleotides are TGTGCCAGCAGCCGTCAGGAAATGAACACTGAAGCTTTCTTT. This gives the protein CASSRQEMNTEAFF.

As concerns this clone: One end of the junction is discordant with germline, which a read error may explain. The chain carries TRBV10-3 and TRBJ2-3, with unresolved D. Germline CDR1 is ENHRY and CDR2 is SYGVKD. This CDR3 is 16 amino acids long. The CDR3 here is CAIRPRSGISTDTQYF. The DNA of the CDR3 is TGTGCCATCAGACCTCGGTCGGGCATCAGCACAGATACGCAGTATTTC.

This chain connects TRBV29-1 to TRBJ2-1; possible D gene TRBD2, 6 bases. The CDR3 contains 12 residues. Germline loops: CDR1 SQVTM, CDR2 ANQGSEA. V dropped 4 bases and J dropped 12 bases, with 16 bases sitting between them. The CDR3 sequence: CSVGCGAYGQFF. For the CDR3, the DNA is TGCAGCGTTGGATGCGGGGCGTACGGGCAGTTCTTC.